This T cell receptor (beta chain) was retrieved from a study of CD8 T cells in Susac syndrome. With 6 bases removed from V and 10 bases from J, the gap between germline ends came to 13 bases. Germline V gene sequence: CDR1 SNHLY, CDR2 FYNNEI. The CDR3 length is 12 residues. This clonotype occurred once. RNA amounts of roughly 0.45 to 1 ug underwent reverse transcription with random hexamers. TCRdb re-called the immunoSEQ multiplex PCR reads with MiXCR, one entry per CDR3 protein. In the table there are about 240,000 distinct CDR3 sequences, 95% to 97% of which are singletons. The receptor's source is a human donor with Susac syndrome. This chain links TRBV2 with TRBJ2-1, with a weak D call TRBD2 (6 bases). The sequenced sample was CD4+ T cells from PBMCs. The CDR3 nucleotides are TGTGCCAGCAGGGGCCCGGGAGACGAGCAGTTCTTC. Protein sequence: CASRGPGDEQFF. The variable domain in full, with the rest retrieved from reference TRBV2 and TRBJ2-1, is EPEVTQTPSHQVTQMGQEVILRCVPISNHLYFYWYRQILGQKVEFLVSFYNNEISEKSEIFDDQFSVERPDGSNFTLKIRSTKLEDSAMYFCASRGPGDEQFFGPGTRLTVL.